What follows is one T cell receptor (beta chain) and its context. Its antigen is as yet unknown. The data belong to a study of T cell responses to AZD1222 COVID-19 vaccine. Study-level findings and limits: Compared with day 0, the breadth and depth of the Spike-specific TCR repertoire rose significantly after two doses of AZD1222. Only after the peak T cell response were repertoires sampled. Clonal diversity may have been underestimated, and the donors were mostly white British, with more females than males. Dominant CD4 TCR responses targeted spike regions 160-218 and 743-854.

Method: immunoSEQ multiplex PCR; TCRdb's copy keeps in-frame clones and lacks some. This repertoire includes more than 110,000 clones. The clonotype originates from an adult in good health. Sequenced sample: peripheral blood.

CDR3 loop: CASSFGGQGGKYF. The CDR3 DNA reads as TGCGCCAGCAGCTTTGGGGGACAGGGGGGAAAGTACTTC. The gene calls are TRBV5-1 and TRBJ2-7; TRBD1 aligns across 11 bases. Germline V gives CDR1 SGHRS, CDR2 YFSETQ. The CDR3 has 13 residues. V lost 2 bases to trimming and J lost 11 bases; unmatched junction nucleotides: 6. Using reference TRBV5-1 and TRBJ2-7 for the parts outside the CDR3, the full variable domain is KAGVTQTPRYLIKTRGQQVTLSCSPISGHRSVSWYQQTPGQGLQFLFEYFSETQRNKGNFPGRFSGRQFSNSRSEMNVSTLELGDSALYLCASSFGGQGGKYFGPGTRLTVT.